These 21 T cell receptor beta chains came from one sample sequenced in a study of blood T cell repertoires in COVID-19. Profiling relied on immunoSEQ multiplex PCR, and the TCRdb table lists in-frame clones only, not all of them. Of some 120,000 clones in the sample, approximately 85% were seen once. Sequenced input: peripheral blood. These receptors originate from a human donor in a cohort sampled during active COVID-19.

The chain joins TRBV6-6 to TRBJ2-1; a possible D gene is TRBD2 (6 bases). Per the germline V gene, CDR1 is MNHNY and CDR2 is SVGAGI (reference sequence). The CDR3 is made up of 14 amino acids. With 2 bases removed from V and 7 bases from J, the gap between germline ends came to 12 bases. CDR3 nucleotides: TGTGCCAGCAGTTACGGAGGGAGCCCTAATGAGCAGTTCTTC. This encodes CASSYGGSPNEQFF.

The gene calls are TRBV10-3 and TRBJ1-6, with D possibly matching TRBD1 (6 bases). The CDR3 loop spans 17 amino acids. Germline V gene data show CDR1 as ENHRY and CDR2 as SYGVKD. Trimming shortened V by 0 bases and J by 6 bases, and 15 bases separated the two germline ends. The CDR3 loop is CAISESNPGQSNSPLHF. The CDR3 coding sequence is TGTGCCATCAGTGAGTCGAATCCCGGACAGTCTAATTCACCCCTCCACTTT.

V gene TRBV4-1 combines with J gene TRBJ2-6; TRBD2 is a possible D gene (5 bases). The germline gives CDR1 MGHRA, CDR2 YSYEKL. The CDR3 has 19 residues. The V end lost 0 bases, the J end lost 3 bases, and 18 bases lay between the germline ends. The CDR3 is CASSQETRASYSGANVLTF. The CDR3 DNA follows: TGCGCCAGCAGCCAAGAAACGAGGGCCTCATATAGTGGGGCCAACGTCCTGACTTTC.

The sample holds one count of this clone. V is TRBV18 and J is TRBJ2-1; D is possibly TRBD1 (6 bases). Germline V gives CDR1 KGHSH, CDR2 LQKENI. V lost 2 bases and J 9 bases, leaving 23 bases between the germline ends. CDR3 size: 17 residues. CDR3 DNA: TGTGCCAGCTCACCATTGGACCGGGACGTGACACAGGGTGAGCAGTTCTTC. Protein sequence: CASSPLDRDVTQGEQFF.

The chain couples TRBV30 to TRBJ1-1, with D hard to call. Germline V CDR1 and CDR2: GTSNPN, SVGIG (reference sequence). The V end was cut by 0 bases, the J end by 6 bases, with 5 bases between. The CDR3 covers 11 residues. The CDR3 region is CAWSVPAEAFF. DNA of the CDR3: TGTGCCTGGAGTGTTCCGGCTGAAGCTTTCTTT.

The CDR3 DNA reads TGTGCCAGCTCGGGGGCTTTTGGAGCTTTCTTT. This codes for CASSGAFGAFF. The chain combines TRBV18 with TRBJ1-1; tentative D call: TRBD1 (6 bases). Germline V lookup: CDR1 KGHSH, CDR2 LQKENI. This CDR3 comprises 11 residues. V was clipped by 6 bases and J by 10 bases, with 12 bases between them. Based on the CDR3 plus reference TRBV18 and TRBJ1-1, the full variable domain is NAGVMQNPRHLVRRRGQEARLRCSPMKGHSHVYWYRQLPEEGLKFMVYLQKENIIDESGMPKERFSAEFPKEGPSILRIQQVVRGDSAAYFCASSGAFGAFFGQGTRLTVV.

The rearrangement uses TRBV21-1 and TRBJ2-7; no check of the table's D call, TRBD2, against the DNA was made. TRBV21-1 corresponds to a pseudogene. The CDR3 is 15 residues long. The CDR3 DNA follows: TGTGCCAGCAGCAGCAGCGGGGGGCACTCCTACGAGCAGTACTTC. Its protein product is CASSSSGGHSYEQYF.

DNA for the CDR3: TGTGCCAGCAGCCAAAGGGGACTAGAGGCCAATGAGCAGTTCTTC. It translates to CASSQRGLEANEQFF. V and J are TRBV3-1 (or the pseudogene TRBV3-2) and TRBJ2-1; TRBD2 aligns across 8 bases. CDR3 length equals 15 residues. Germline values: CDR1 LGHDT, CDR2 YNNKEL (reference sequence). The trim removed 2 bases at V and 6 bases at J, leaving 6 bases unmatched.

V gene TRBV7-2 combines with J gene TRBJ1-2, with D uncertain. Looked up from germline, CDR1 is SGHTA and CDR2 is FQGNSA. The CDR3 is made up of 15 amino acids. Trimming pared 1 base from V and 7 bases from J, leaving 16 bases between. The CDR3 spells CASSLDWGTGIGYTF. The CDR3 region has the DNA TGTGCCAGCAGCTTAGATTGGGGTACGGGGATTGGCTACACCTTC.

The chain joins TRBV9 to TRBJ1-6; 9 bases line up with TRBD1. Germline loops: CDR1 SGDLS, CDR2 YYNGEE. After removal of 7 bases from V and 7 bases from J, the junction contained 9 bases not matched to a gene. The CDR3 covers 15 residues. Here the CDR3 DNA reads TGTGCCAGCGGCCTCGGACAGGGGTGGAATTCACCCCTCCACTTT. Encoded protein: CASGLGQGWNSPLHF.

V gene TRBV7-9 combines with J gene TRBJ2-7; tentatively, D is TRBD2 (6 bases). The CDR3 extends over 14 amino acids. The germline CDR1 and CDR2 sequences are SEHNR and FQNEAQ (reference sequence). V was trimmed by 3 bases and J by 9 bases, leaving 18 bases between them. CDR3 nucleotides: TGTGCCAGCAGCTTCGGGGGTCCCGAAGTATCGCAGTACTTC. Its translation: CASSFGGPEVSQYF.

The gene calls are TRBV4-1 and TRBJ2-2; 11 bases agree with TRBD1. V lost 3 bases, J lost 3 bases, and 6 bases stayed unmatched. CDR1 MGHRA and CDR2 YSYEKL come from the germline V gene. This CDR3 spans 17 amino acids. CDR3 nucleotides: TGCGCCAGCAGCCAGAGGGGGGGACAGGGGGACACCGGGGAGCTGTTTTTT. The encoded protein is CASSQRGGQGDTGELFF.

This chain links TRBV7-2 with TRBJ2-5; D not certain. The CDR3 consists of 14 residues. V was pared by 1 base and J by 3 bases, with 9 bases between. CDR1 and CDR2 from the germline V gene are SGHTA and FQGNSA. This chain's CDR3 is CASSLGGLKETQYF. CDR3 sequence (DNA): TGTGCCAGCAGCTTAGGCGGCTTGAAAGAGACCCAGTACTTC.

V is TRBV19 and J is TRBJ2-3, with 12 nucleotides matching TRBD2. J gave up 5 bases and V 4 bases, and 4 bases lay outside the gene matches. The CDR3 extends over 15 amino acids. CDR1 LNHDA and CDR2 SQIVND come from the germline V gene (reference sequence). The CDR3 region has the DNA TGTGCCAGTAGTAACCTAGCGGGGGGGCTAGATACGCAGTATTTT. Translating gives CASSNLAGGLDTQYF. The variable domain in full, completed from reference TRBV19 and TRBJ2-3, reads DGGITQSPKYLFRKEGQNVTLSCEQNLNHDAMYWYRQDPGQGLRLIYYSQIVNDFQKGDIAEGYSVSREKKESFPLTVTSAQKNPTAFYLCASSNLAGGLDTQYFGPGTRLTVL.

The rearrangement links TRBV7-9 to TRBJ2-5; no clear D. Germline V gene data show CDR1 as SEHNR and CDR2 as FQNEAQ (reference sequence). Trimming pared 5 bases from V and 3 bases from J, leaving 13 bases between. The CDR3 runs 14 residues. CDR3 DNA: TGTGCCAGCAGCGTCTCTAGTTCCAAAGAGACCCAGTACTTC. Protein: CASSVSSSKETQYF.

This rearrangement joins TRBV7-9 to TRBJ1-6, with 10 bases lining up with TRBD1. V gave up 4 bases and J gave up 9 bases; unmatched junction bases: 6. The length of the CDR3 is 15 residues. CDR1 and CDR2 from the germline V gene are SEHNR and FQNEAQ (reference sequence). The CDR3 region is CASSWGTGAGSPLHF. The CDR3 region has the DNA TGTGCCAGCAGCTGGGGGACAGGGGCGGGTTCACCCCTCCACTTT.

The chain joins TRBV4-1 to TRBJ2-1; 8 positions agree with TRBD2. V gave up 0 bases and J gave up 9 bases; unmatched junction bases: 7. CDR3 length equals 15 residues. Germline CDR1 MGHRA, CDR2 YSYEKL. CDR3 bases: TGCGCCAGCAGCCAAGAGACCGGGACTAGGGGTGAGCAGTTCTTC. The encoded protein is CASSQETGTRGEQFF.

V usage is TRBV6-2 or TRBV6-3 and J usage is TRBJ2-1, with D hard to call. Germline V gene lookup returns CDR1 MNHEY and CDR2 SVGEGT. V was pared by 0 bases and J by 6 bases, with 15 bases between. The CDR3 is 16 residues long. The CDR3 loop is CASSYSRLFPSNEQFF. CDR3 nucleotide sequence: TGTGCCAGCAGTTACTCGCGGCTCTTCCCTAGCAATGAGCAGTTCTTC.

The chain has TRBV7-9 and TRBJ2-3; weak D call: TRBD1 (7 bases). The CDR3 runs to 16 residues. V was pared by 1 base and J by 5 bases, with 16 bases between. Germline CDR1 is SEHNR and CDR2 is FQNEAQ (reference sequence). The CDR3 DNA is TGTGCCAGCAGCTTAGTATCAGGGGGGCTGGGAGATACGCAGTATTTT. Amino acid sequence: CASSLVSGGLGDTQYF.

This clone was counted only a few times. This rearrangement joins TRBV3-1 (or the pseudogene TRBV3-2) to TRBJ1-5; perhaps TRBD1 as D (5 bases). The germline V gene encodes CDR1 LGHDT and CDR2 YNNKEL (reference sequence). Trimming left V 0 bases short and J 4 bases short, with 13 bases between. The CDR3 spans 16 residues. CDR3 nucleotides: TGTGCCAGCAGCCAAGATAGGGGCACTACGAATCAGCCCCAGCATTTT. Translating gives CASSQDRGTTNQPQHF.

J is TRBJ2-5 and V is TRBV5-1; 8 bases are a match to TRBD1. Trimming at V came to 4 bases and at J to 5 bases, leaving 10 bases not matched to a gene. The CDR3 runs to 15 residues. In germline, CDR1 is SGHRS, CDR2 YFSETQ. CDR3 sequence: CASSEADRVRETQYF. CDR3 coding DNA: TGCGCCAGCAGCGAAGCGGACAGGGTTAGGGAGACCCAGTACTTC.